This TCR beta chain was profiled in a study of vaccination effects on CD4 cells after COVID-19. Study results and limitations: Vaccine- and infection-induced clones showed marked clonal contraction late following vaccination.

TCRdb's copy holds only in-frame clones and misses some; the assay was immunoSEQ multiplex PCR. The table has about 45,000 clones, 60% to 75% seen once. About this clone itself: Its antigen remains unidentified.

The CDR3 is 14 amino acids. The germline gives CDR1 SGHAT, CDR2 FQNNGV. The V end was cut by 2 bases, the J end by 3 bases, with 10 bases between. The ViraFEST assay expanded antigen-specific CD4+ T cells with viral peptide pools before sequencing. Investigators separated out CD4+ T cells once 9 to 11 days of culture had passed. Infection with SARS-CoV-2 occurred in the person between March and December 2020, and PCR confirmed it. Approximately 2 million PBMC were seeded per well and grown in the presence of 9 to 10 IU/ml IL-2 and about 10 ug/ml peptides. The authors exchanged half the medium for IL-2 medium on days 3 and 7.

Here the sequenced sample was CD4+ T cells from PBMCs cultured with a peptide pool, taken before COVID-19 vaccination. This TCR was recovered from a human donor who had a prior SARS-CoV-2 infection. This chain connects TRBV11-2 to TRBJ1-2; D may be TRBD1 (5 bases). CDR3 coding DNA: TGTGCCAGCAGCTTATCTCCGGGGGACTATGGCTACACCTTC. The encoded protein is CASSLSPGDYGYTF.